The text below deals with one T cell receptor (beta chain). This clonotype is a singleton in its sample. Its cognate antigen has yet to be identified. No much larger clonotype is one base removed from it; base qualities were not supplied. One read amounts to weak evidence. To prepare the library, 5' RACE was applied. Instrument on record: Illumina HiSeq 2500. The second PCR ran for roughly 7 to 11 cycles and used a J-beta primer mix along with a sample-barcoded 5' primer. Each TCR beta cDNA molecule received a unique molecular identifier from a template-switch 5' adaptor carrying 12 random nucleotides. At least 2.5 million CDR3-containing paired-end reads were obtained from each sample. First-strand cDNA synthesis was performed from all RNA using the Mint cDNA synthesis kit, with priming by a TRBC-specific oligonucleotide. All cDNA was treated with uracil-DNA glycosylase and then went through a first 18-cycle PCR with the universal primers M1SS and BC2_uni_R. Per the source publication's procedure: For normalization, 1 million high-quality reads were randomly selected from each sample, with every read carrying a distinct molecular identifier. Instead of being binned into consensus sequences, reads that shared molecular identifiers were thrown out. MiTCR, run with a Q25 quality threshold and the strictest error-elimination algorithm, handled CDR3 identification, clonotype clustering and error correction. Lower-bound total TCR beta diversity was estimated with a nonparametric unseen species model using Euler transformation. The public reads were quality trimmed at Q25 with fastp and then assembled into clones with MiXCR by TCRdb, keeping productive beta chains. Each record represents a unique CDR3 protein, reported with the most common genes and DNA among its rows. TCRdb's processing, not the authors', yielded these V and J calls. The sample contains around 710,000 distinct CDR3 sequences, roughly two fifths of them found a single time. The ten top clones hold 20% of the sample.

This record comes from a study of blood T cells in healthy people across ages (dated by TCRdb to between 2014 and 2017). Study-wide context: In model experiments, template switching captured roughly one uniquely barcoded TCR beta cDNA molecule for every two T cells. Donors were grouped into four age groups: young (average 16 years), middle-aged (39), aged (62) and long-lived (around 80). To avoid experimental bias, donors of different ages were randomly spread across the sequencing lanes. Two additional independent replicas of 1 million unique cDNA reads from the same blood draw were analyzed for two donors (one aged 18 to 30 and one aged 80 or older). Using deep sequencing normalized with unique cDNA molecular identifiers, the study measured how TCR beta repertoire diversity changes with age. Summary of the overall study and its limitations: Compared with the aged group, the long-lived group had more naive CD4+ T cells, fewer expanded clones and increased TCR diversity, suggesting age selection. Donor CMV infection status was unknown, potentially confounding age-related changes in expanded clonotypes. Estimates of total diversity based on one million sequenced T cells were considered lower bounds and underestimates. Observed TCR beta diversity correlated strongly with the percentage of naive T cells measured by flow cytometry. Because profiling used bulk unsorted PBMCs, naive and antigen-experienced compartments could not be compared conclusively. As age increased, observed TCR beta diversity per million T cells dropped in a roughly linear way, and a significant reduction was already evident by age 40.

The roughly 39 donors, aged about 6 to 95 years, were systemically healthy Caucasian individuals from Russia. Ten milliliters of peripheral blood were drawn from each donor into EDTA-treated Vacutainer tubes. Ficoll-Paque density-gradient centrifugation was used to isolate PBMCs, with at least 6 million per sample. Total RNA, at least 6 micrograms per sample, was extracted from PBMCs with Trizol reagent. For every donor, an aliquot of PBMCs went through flow cytometry to measure the percentages of naive CD45RAhigh/CD27high T cells. The CDR3 contains 15 residues, cysteine and phenylalanine counted. Left in the record is the CDR3 DNA by itself, 45 bases read in frame from the first base. Germline trimming amounts to 4 bases on V and 5 bases on J, with 13 as the count of junction bases outside the gene matches. CDR1 and CDR2 (SQVTM, ANQGSEA) derive from the germline V gene.

Input material: blood. The sequence is built from TRBV29-1 and TRBJ1-1, and 7 junctional nucleotides match TRBD1. The origin of this receptor is a woman in her sixties in good health. The CDR3 protein sequence reads: CSVGGTEIFKTEAFF. Here is the DNA: TGCAGCGTTGGTGGGACAGAAATCTTCAAGACTGAAGCTTTCTTT.